A selection of T cell receptor beta chains follows, all from one sample in a study of PD-1 blockade in mismatch repair-deficient tumors. Sequencing was performed with immunoSEQ multiplex PCR; in TCRdb, only in-frame clones are kept and a portion is missing. The profile shows 100,000 to 150,000 clones, around 86% of them singletons. Sequenced material: peripheral blood, taken 44 weeks after starting pembrolizumab. The receptors stem from an adult with mismatch repair-deficient cancer. The CDR3 runs from the conserved cysteine through the conserved F or W. Fields, in order: D gene, clone size, V gene, J gene, CDR3 DNA, CDR3 protein. The D gene is left open where the match is weak. Size is stated for part of the rows, as once, few or many counts, or as a class when the clone is expanded.

NA	NA	TRBV29-1	TRBJ2-5	TGCAGCGTCGTCAGGGGGGGAATAGAGACCCAGTACTTC	CSVVRGGIETQYF
NA	NA	TRBV6-6	TRBJ2-3	TGTGCCAGCAGCGGGACAAACACAGATACGCAGTATTTT	CASSGTNTDTQYF
NA	few	TRBV7-9	TRBJ2-7	TGTGCCAGCACCAGGGGCAGGTCCTTCTACGAGCAGTACTTC	CASTRGRSFYEQYF
NA	NA	TRBV5-1	TRBJ2-2	TGCGCCAGCAGCTGGACGACCGGGGAGCTGTTTTTT	CASSWTTGELFF
TRBD1	NA	TRBV5-4	TRBJ2-3	TGTGCCAGCAGCTTCAGGACAGGGAGCACAGATACGCAGTATTTT	CASSFRTGSTDTQYF
NA	NA	TRBV6-1	TRBJ1-6	TGTGCCATCCGACAGGAACGGACCAATTCACCCCTCCACTTT	CAIRQERTNSPLHF
NA	NA	TRBV28	TRBJ2-7	TGTGCCAGCAGATCGAACAGGGACACAAGGCCGGGGGAGCAGTACTTC	CASRSNRDTRPGEQYF
NA	NA	TRBV30	TRBJ2-7	TGTGCCTGGAATTATAGAACCGATGATTGGGGCGAGCAGTACTTC	CAWNYRTDDWGEQYF
TRBD1	NA	TRBV7-9	TRBJ2-7	TGTGCCAGCAGCTCGCCCCCGGGACAGGGGATCTACGAGCAGTACTTC	CASSSPPGQGIYEQYF
NA	NA	TRBV7-9	TRBJ2-1	TGTGCCAGCAGCTTAGCCCTTCGACACAACAATGAGCAGTTCTTC	CASSLALRHNNEQFF
TRBD1	NA	TRBV15	TRBJ2-7	TGTGCCACCAGCAGAGTCACAGGGGGTCTAAACGAGCAGTACTTC	CATSRVTGGLNEQYF
NA	once	TRBV28	TRBJ2-3	TGTGCCAGCAGTCCCGCTCGGACTAACACAGATACGCAGTATTTT	CASSPARTNTDTQYF
TRBD1	NA	TRBV5-6	TRBJ2-2	TGTGCCAGCAGCTTGGGACCTGGGGGGACAGGGAGGACCGGGGAGCTGTTTTTT	CASSLGPGGTGRTGELFF
NA	NA	TRBV7-6	TRBJ2-1	TGTGCCAGCAGCTCAGAATTAACACGACTAATTGGCCAGCAGTTCTTC	CASSSELTRLIGQQFF
NA	NA	TRBV2	TRBJ2-1	TGTGCCAGCAGGAGCCGACAGGCCCTCGAGGAGCAGTTCTTC	CASRSRQALEEQFF
NA	NA	TRBV5-4	TRBJ2-1	TGTGCCAGCAGCTTGGGGTCTTCCTATGAGCAGTTCTTC	CASSLGSSYEQFF
NA	NA	TRBV6-5	TRBJ2-7	TGTGCCAGCAGTTACTCTTCGGGGAACAACTACGAGCAGTACTTC	CASSYSSGNNYEQYF
NA	NA	TRBV19	TRBJ2-2	TGTGCCAGTAGTATCGACAGAAACACCGGGGAGCTGTTTTTT	CASSIDRNTGELFF
TRBD1	NA	TRBV28	TRBJ2-7	TGTGCCAGCAGTGTGGACAGGGTGTCAACCTACGAGCAGTACTTC	CASSVDRVSTYEQYF
NA	NA	TRBV6-1	TRBJ2-2	TGTGCCAGCAGGCGACTAGACTGGGCTCCCGGGGAGCTGTTTTTT	CASRRLDWAPGELFF
TRBD1	NA	TRBV10-3	TRBJ1-1	TGTGCCATCAGTGAGGAGGACAGGGGATCCACTGAAGCTTTCTTT	CAISEEDRGSTEAFF
NA	NA	TRBV7-2	TRBJ2-7	TGTGCCAGCAGCTTAGCGCCCAGGGGATCCTACGAGCAGTACTTC	CASSLAPRGSYEQYF
NA	NA	TRBV7-9	TRBJ1-2	TGTGCCAGCAGCTTACACGGAGGCAGGAGTCTTTACTATGGCTACACCTTC	CASSLHGGRSLYYGYTF
NA	NA	TRBV4-3	TRBJ2-3	TGCGCCAGCAGCCAAGAGGTGGGAGTGGGCACAGATACGCAGTATTTT	CASSQEVGVGTDTQYF
TRBD2	NA	TRBV11-2	TRBJ2-3	TGTGCCAGCAGCTTAGCAGGGCTAGCGGGAGGGCTGCGGGATACGCAGTATTTT	CASSLAGLAGGLRDTQYF
NA	NA	TRBV6-5	TRBJ1-1	TGTGCCAGCAGTTGGGGGCTGAACACTGAAGCTTTCTTT	CASSWGLNTEAFF
NA	NA	TRBV6-1	TRBJ2-7	TGTGCCAGCAGTGAAGCGGGGAGTCTCGAGCAGTACTTC	CASSEAGSLEQYF
NA	NA	TRBV7-9	TRBJ1-5	TGTGCCAGCAGCTTGGGGGATCAGCCCCAGCATTTT	CASSLGDQPQHF
TRBD2	NA	TRBV13	TRBJ2-5	TGTGCCAGCAGCCCAAGGACTAGCGGGAAAGAGACCCAGTACTTC	CASSPRTSGKETQYF
NA	NA	TRBV28	TRBJ2-6	TGTGCCAGCAGCGATTTTTCTGGGGCCAACGTCCTGACTTTC	CASSDFSGANVLTF
NA	NA	TRBV6-5	TRBJ1-1	TGTGCCAGCAGTAGACCGGCCTCCAAACACACTGAAGCTTTCTTT	CASSRPASKHTEAFF
TRBD1	once	TRBV5-1	TRBJ2-7	TGCGCCAGCAGCCTTCCACAAAAGGACAGGGGTAGTTACGAGCAGTACTTC	CASSLPQKDRGSYEQYF
NA	NA	TRBV13	TRBJ2-7	TGTGCCAGCAGCTTAGCCCCCGACGATAACGAGCAGTACTTC	CASSLAPDDNEQYF
NA	NA	TRBV5-1	TRBJ1-1	TGCGCCAGCAGTTCCGGGGGGGGCACTGAAGCTTTCTTT	CASSSGGGTEAFF
NA	NA	TRBV30	TRBJ1-1	TGTGCCTGGATCAGGTTTGGGGTGAACACTGAAGCTTTCTTT	CAWIRFGVNTEAFF
TRBD1	NA	TRBV6-5	TRBJ1-2	TGTGCCAGCAGTTATGGACAGGGTGGGGATGGCTACACCTTC	CASSYGQGGDGYTF
NA	few	TRBV28	TRBJ2-1	TGTGCCAGCAGTCAAACCCGGGCTGAGCAGTTCTTC	CASSQTRAEQFF
TRBD1	NA	TRBV18	TRBJ1-2	TGTGCCAGCTCACCACGGGACAGGCCGGTCCGTGGCTATGGCTACACCTTC	CASSPRDRPVRGYGYTF
TRBD1	NA	TRBV6-5	TRBJ2-7	TGTGCCAGCAGCCGTCGGGACAGGGGTCGGCACGAGCAGTACTTC	CASSRRDRGRHEQYF
TRBD1	NA	TRBV9	TRBJ2-6	TGTGCCAGCAGCAGGACAGGTACTGGGGCCAACGTCCTGACTTTC	CASSRTGTGANVLTF
TRBD2	NA	TRBV7-8	TRBJ2-2	TGTGCCAGCAGCCACCCCGGGACTAGTCGCACCGGGGAGCTGTTTTTT	CASSHPGTSRTGELFF
NA	NA	TRBV6-1	TRBJ2-1	TGTGCCAGCAGTGAAGTCAGGGGCAATGAGCAGTTCTTC	CASSEVRGNEQFF
NA	NA	TRBV27	TRBJ2-5	TGTGCCAGCAGTTTATCCCCCCTGACAGACCAAGAGACCCAGTACTTC	CASSLSPLTDQETQYF
NA	NA	TRBV30	TRBJ2-5	TGTGCCTGGAGTGCTGGGCTAGTGGAGACCCAGTACTTC	CAWSAGLVETQYF
NA	NA	TRBV5-8	TRBJ2-1	TGTGCCAGCAGCTTGGTAGGGTACGGCTCCTACAATGAGCAGTTCTTC	CASSLVGYGSYNEQFF
TRBD1	once	TRBV19	TRBJ2-3	TGTGCCAGTAGTGCCGGACAGGGTCAAACAGATACGCAGTATTTT	CASSAGQGQTDTQYF
NA	few	TRBV5-1	TRBJ2-5	TGCGCCAGCAGCTTGGGGGTGGACTTATCTCGGGAGACCCAGTACTTC	CASSLGVDLSRETQYF
TRBD2	NA	TRBV7-8	TRBJ2-5	TGTGCCAGCAGCCACGGGGCTAGCGGGGGCCAAGAGACCCAGTACTTC	CASSHGASGGQETQYF
NA	NA	TRBV4-3	TRBJ1-2	TGCGCCAGCAGCCCCCTGGGGGCTAACTATGGCTACACCTTC	CASSPLGANYGYTF
NA	NA	TRBV4-1	TRBJ1-4	TGCGCCAGCAGCCCCGGGGCGTTCCGTAATGAAAAACTGTTTTTT	CASSPGAFRNEKLFF
NA	NA	TRBV6-5	TRBJ1-1	TGTGCCAGCAGTTACTCATGGGGCAGGGGATCTGAAGCTTTCTTT	CASSYSWGRGSEAFF